The present T cell receptor (beta chain) was sequenced within a study of blood T cell repertoires in COVID-19. Study as a whole: Specimens from acute and convalescent COVID-19 originated in the United States, Italy and Spain. T cells, B-cell-depleted T cells, or PBMCs supplied cDNA or gDNA.

Original methodology: Estimated nucleated cell counts came from reference gene primer amplification. Here immunoSEQ multiplex PCR was the method, and the copy in TCRdb shows in-frame clones only, minus some. The V and J calls and clone size were taken over from that table, and D and trimming were inferred from the DNA. The sample comprises around 260,000 clones, 83% of which are singletons, and roughly 9.4% rests with the top ten. Per germline, CDR1 SGHVS and CDR2 FNYEAQ. CDR3 length: 16 amino acids. V gave up 5 bases and J gave up 0 bases; unmatched junction bases: 7. Sample: peripheral blood. This TCR was sampled from a woman aged 45 to 65 who had recovered from COVID-19. V is TRBV7-6 and J is TRBJ2-3; 8 bases are shared with TRBD2. The CDR3 DNA sequence: TGTGCCAGCAGCCGCCCAGAGCGGGAGAGCACAGATACGCAGTATTTT. This codes for CASSRPERESTDTQYF. The whole variable domain, remainder taken from reference TRBV7-6 and TRBJ2-3, is GAGVSQSPRYKVTKRGQDVALRCDPISGHVSLYWYRQALGQGPEFLTYFNYEAQQDKSGLPNDRFSAERPEGSISTLTIQRTEQRDSAMYRCASSRPERESTDTQYFGPGTRLTVL.